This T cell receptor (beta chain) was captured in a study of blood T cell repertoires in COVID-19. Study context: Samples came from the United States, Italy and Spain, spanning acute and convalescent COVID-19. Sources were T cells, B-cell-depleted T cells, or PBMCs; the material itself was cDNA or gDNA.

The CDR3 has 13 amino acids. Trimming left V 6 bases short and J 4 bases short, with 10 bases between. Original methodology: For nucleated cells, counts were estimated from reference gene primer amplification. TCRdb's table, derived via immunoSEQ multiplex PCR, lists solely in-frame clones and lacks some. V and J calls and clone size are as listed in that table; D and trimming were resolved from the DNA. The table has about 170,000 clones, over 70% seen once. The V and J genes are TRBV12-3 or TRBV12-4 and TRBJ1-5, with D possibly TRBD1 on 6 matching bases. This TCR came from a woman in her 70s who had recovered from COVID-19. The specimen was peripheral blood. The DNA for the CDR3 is TGTGCCAGCAGCGGACAGCAAAATCAGCCCCAGCATTTT. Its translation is CASSGQQNQPQHF.